The 24 T cell receptor beta chains presented below share a single source sample, sequenced in a study of blood T cells in healthy people across ages. A J-beta primer mix and a sample-barcoded 5' primer were used in a second PCR of roughly 7 to 12 cycles. TCRdb fed the 5' RACE reads into MiXCR, producing one record per CDR3 protein. This table holds 1.5 million to 2 million distinct CDR3 sequences, approximately 28% found once. Sample: blood. These receptors were collected from a woman in her thirties in good health.

This clonotype has a count of ten or more. The gene calls are TRBV12-3 or TRBV12-4 and TRBJ2-5, with D perhaps assigned TRBD1 or TRBD2 (6 bases each). CDR3 length: 12 amino acids. Deletions cut 11 bases from V and 1 base from J, with 11 bases between. The CDR3 sequence is CASRGAQETQYF. Here the CDR3 DNA reads TGTGCCTCAAGGGGGGCCCAAGAGACCCAGTACTTC.

This clonotype came up a few times. The chain combines TRBV29-1 with TRBJ1-4; 11 nucleotides agree with TRBD1. J was trimmed by 4 bases and V by 8 bases; bases with no gene match: 6. The V gene's germline CDR1 is SQVTM and CDR2 ANQGSEA. CDR3 length: 14 residues. The CDR3 protein is CSTGQGGVNEKLFF. DNA for the CDR3: TGCAGCACGGGACAGGGGGGAGTTAATGAAAAACTGTTTTTT.

This clonotype was detected many times. The chain recombines TRBV7-6 with TRBJ1-4; D not certain. The CDR3 spans 16 residues. Trimming cost V 0 bases and J 2 bases, with 10 bases left between them. Germline V lookup: CDR1 SGHVS, CDR2 FNYEAQ. The CDR3 nucleotides are TGTGCCAGCAGCTTAGCCCCGGCCGGCACTAATGAAAAACTGTTTTTT. Translation: CASSLAPAGTNEKLFF.

The V call is TRBV30, the J call TRBJ2-7; possibly TRBD2 for D (5 bases). CDR3 length: 13 residues. Per the germline V gene, CDR1 is GTSNPN and CDR2 is SVGIG (reference sequence). With 4 bases removed from V and 7 bases from J, the gap between germline ends came to 17 bases. The CDR3 DNA reads TGTGCCTGGACACCTAGCCGGTCCAATGAGCAGTACTTC. It specifies CAWTPSRSNEQYF.

This clonotype occurred many times. The chain links TRBV18 to TRBJ2-1; 15 bases are a match to TRBD2. The CDR3 is 17 amino acids. V trimming: 0 bases; J trimming: 5 bases; junction bases outside the gene matches: 2. Per the germline V gene, CDR1 is KGHSH and CDR2 is LQKENI. The CDR3: CASSPPRTSGRDNEQFF. The CDR3 nucleotides are TGTGCCAGCTCACCACCCCGGACTAGCGGGAGGGACAATGAGCAGTTCTTC.

The rearrangement joins TRBV12-3 or TRBV12-4 to TRBJ1-2; D gene uncertain. The V gene lost 8 bases and the J gene lost 10 bases, with 17 bases spanning the gap. The CDR3 totals 12 residues. The CDR3 protein is CASRTPSHDYTF. For the CDR3, the DNA is TGTGCCAGCCGCACTCCTAGCCATGACTACACCTTC.

This clonotype was observed a handful of times. J is TRBJ1-1 and V is TRBV6-5; 7 nucleotides align to TRBD1. V shed 7 bases and J 4 bases; nucleotides not matched to a gene: 9. Germline values: CDR1 MNHEY, CDR2 SVGAGI. CDR3 size: 14 residues. CDR3 in DNA: TGTGCCAGCACCCCACAGGGGAGGAGCACTGAAGCTTTCTTT. This codes for CASTPQGRSTEAFF.

As to this clonotype: A read error may explain this, as a much larger clone is one base away. V and J are TRBV29-1 and TRBJ1-2, with 8 nucleotides matching TRBD1. The CDR3 runs to 12 residues. Germline V lookup: CDR1 SQVTM, CDR2 ANQGSEA. V trimming: 6 bases; J trimming: 5 bases; junction bases outside the gene matches: 5. In DNA, the CDR3 is TGCAGCGTAAGTCAGGGGGCGTATGGCTACACCTTC. Translated, it gives CSVSQGAYGYTF.

The table lists this clonotype with a few counts. The chain joins TRBV4-1 to TRBJ1-4, with D unclear. This CDR3 comprises 16 residues. The V end was cut by 2 bases, the J end by 0 bases, with 10 bases between. Looked up from germline, CDR1 is MGHRA and CDR2 is YSYEKL. CDR3 in DNA: TGCGCCAGCAGCCAAAGATATAGTGCAACTAATGAAAAACTGTTTTTT. Its translation: CASSQRYSATNEKLFF.

The sample holds a few counts of this clonotype. The V call is TRBV4-1, the J call TRBJ2-1; 12 nucleotides match TRBD2. V lost 3 bases to trimming and J lost 4 bases; unmatched junction nucleotides: 16. The V gene's germline CDR1 is MGHRA and CDR2 YSYEKL. The CDR3 length is 20 residues. In DNA form, the CDR3 reads TGCGCCAGCAGCCACCGCGGAGGGGTACTAGCGGGAGGCACTTACAATGAGCAGTTCTTC. Amino acid sequence: CASSHRGGVLAGGTYNEQFF.

This clonotype was observed a handful of times. The chain couples TRBV12-3 or TRBV12-4 to TRBJ2-7, with TRBD2 as a possible D gene (5 bases). The CDR3 has 15 residues. Trimming cost V 6 bases and J 6 bases, with 21 bases left between them. The CDR3 sequence: CASRPPRAAPGEQYF. In DNA form, the CDR3 reads TGTGCCAGCAGGCCGCCGCGGGCGGCCCCGGGCGAGCAGTACTTC.

Of note for this clonotype: This may be a read error: a much more frequent sequence differs by one nucleotide. V is TRBV20-1 and J is TRBJ2-5, with D possibly matching TRBD2 (6 bases). CDR1 and CDR2 (germline): DFQATT, SNEGSKA (reference sequence). The germline V and J ends were trimmed by 6 bases and 13 bases, with 18 bases remaining between them. The CDR3 runs to 11 residues. CDR3: CSATRLEYRYF. The CDR3 nucleotides are TGCAGTGCAACCCGACTAGAGTATCGGTACTTC.

This clonotype was seen many times. The rearrangement uses TRBV7-2 and TRBJ2-7, with 7 bases that match TRBD2. The CDR3 runs 15 residues. Per the germline V gene, CDR1 is SGHTA and CDR2 is FQGNSA. The V gene end was trimmed by 3 bases and the J gene end by 3 bases; junction bases not matched to a gene: 8. CDR3 coding DNA: TGTGCCAGCAGCTTGCACGGGGGGACGGGCTACGAGCAGTACTTC. This translates into CASSLHGGTGYEQYF.

This clonotype was seen only a few times. The V and J genes are TRBV11-2 and TRBJ2-7; 11 bases are a match to TRBD2. The CDR3 consists of 15 residues. Germline-derived CDR1 and CDR2 are SGHAT and FQNNGV. J lost 4 bases, V lost 5 bases, and 7 bases had no gene match. The CDR3 sequence is CASSKLAGVLYEQYF. As DNA, the CDR3 is TGTGCCAGCAGCAAACTAGCGGGGGTGTTGTACGAGCAGTACTTC.

Ten or more counts support this clonotype. CDR3 sequence: CASSQDRAGAVSEKLFF. In DNA form, the CDR3 reads TGCGCCAGCAGCCAAGATCGAGCAGGTGCGGTGTCAGAAAAACTGTTTTTT. The chain carries TRBV4-1 and TRBJ1-4; D call uncertain. The V and J ends lost 0 bases and 8 bases respectively, with 19 bases between them. Germline assignment: CDR1 MGHRA and CDR2 YSYEKL. The CDR3 is made up of 17 amino acids.

The chain couples TRBV7-9 to TRBJ1-1, with D perhaps matching TRBD1 (6 bases). V lost 1 base and J lost 1, with 16 bases in between. Germline V gives CDR1 SEHNR, CDR2 FQNEAQ (reference sequence). The CDR3 runs 17 residues. The CDR3: CASSLVAGARGNTEAFF. CDR3 nucleotides: TGTGCCAGCAGCTTAGTGGCAGGGGCCCGGGGGAACACTGAAGCTTTCTTT.

This clonotype has more than one count but fewer than ten. V is TRBV4-3 and J is TRBJ2-2; D is unresolved. Germline CDR1 reads LGHNA; CDR2 reads YSLEER. This CDR3 region has 16 residues. The V gene lost 0 bases and the J gene lost 4 bases, with 12 bases spanning the gap. CDR3 coding DNA: TGCGCCAGCAGCCAAGATTGGAGCTTGGGCACCGGGGAGCTGTTTTTT. Encoded protein: CASSQDWSLGTGELFF.

The table lists this clonotype with a few counts. The chain employs TRBV7-9 and TRBJ2-5, with D perhaps being TRBD1 or TRBD2 (5 bases each). Between the trimmed V and J ends, which lost 3 bases and 6 bases, there was a span of 26 bases. The germline V gene encodes CDR1 SEHNR and CDR2 FQNEAQ (reference sequence). CDR3 length: 18 residues. The DNA of the CDR3 is TGTGCCAGCAGCTTTTCAGAAGGGACGGGGACGGTTCGGAAGACCCAGTACTTC. Translation: CASSFSEGTGTVRKTQYF.

This chain joins TRBV29-1 and TRBJ2-3, with TRBD2 identical over 9 bases. In germline, CDR1 is SQVTM, CDR2 ANQGSEA. The CDR3 contains 17 residues. J lost 1 base, V lost 3 bases, and 11 bases had no gene match. This CDR3 is CSVDAASWTSGTDTQYF. DNA of the CDR3: TGCAGCGTTGATGCGGCCTCCTGGACTAGCGGCACAGATACGCAGTATTTT.

The V gene is TRBV11-2, the J gene TRBJ2-3, with a weak D call TRBD2 (6 bases). This CDR3 is built from 18 residues. V was trimmed by 4 bases and J by 0 bases, leaving 20 bases between them. The germline CDR1 and CDR2 sequences are SGHAT and FQNNGV. The CDR3 nucleotides read TGTGCCAGCAGCTCACCGGTTAGCGGATCCCCTAGCACAGATACGCAGTATTTT. This codes for CASSSPVSGSPSTDTQYF.

As to this clonotype: This may come from a read error, since a much larger clone is one base off. V usage is TRBV7-6 and J usage is TRBJ2-7; no reliable D call. The tail of the sequence fits TRBJ2-5 better, so the J call may be wrong. Germline CDR1 reads SGHVS; CDR2 reads FNYEAQ. The CDR3 contains 14 residues. CDR3: CASSSSLSQGTQYF. The CDR3 DNA follows: TGTGCCAGCAGCTCATCGCTGAGCCAAGGGACCCAGTACTTC.

The chain has TRBV7-3 and TRBJ2-2, with D possibly called TRBD1 or TRBD2 (6 bases each). Germline V gene sequence: CDR1 SGHTA, CDR2 FQGTGA. V was shortened by 5 bases and J by 5 bases, with 18 bases between the two germline ends. The CDR3 length is 16 residues. The CDR3 DNA reads as TGTGCCAGCAGCCCCACAGGGAGAGGGGGGACCGGGGAGCTGTTTTTT. This sequence encodes CASSPTGRGGTGELFF.

This clonotype came up once. The chain combines TRBV5-4 with TRBJ1-1; no firm D call. The CDR3 spans 13 residues. V was trimmed by 2 bases and J by 4 bases, leaving 9 bases between them. The germline CDR1 and CDR2 sequences are SGHNT and YYREEE (reference sequence). The CDR3 is CASSLNEFTEAFF. DNA for the CDR3: TGTGCCAGCAGCTTAAACGAGTTCACTGAAGCTTTCTTT.

The sample holds many counts of this clonotype. The junction and the germline gene differ at one end; a read error may be behind it. For the CDR3, the DNA is TGCGCCAGCAGCTTGAGGCAGTACAATGAGCAGTTCTTC. Protein sequence: CASSLRQYNEQFF. The chain is built from TRBV11-2 and TRBJ2-1; D not resolved. CDR1 is SGHAT and CDR2 is FQNNGV in the germline V gene. CDR3 length equals 13 residues.